Each of the 22 T cell receptor beta chains below was sequenced from the same sample in a study of blood T cell repertoires in COVID-19. Clones were sequenced by immunoSEQ multiplex PCR, and TCRdb holds only the in-frame ones, with some missing. The top ten clones hold just under 7% of a sample with some 300,000 clones, around 88% of them seen once. The sequenced sample was peripheral blood. Receptor source: a woman aged 25 to 39 who had recovered from COVID-19.

This chain uses TRBV5-1 with TRBJ2-1; 8 bases line up with TRBD1. CDR3 length: 15 residues. V lost 3 bases, J lost 6 bases, and 8 bases stayed unmatched. Germline CDR1 reads SGHRS; CDR2 reads YFSETQ. For the CDR3, the DNA is TGCGCCAGCAGCTCCGGCGGGACAGGACGCAATGAGCAGTTCTTC. Residues: CASSSGGTGRNEQFF.

The V call is TRBV4-2, the J call TRBJ1-3, with no clear D. CDR1 is LGHNA, CDR2 YNFKEQ, per germline. Between the trimmed V and J ends, which lost 0 bases and 0 bases, there was a span of 9 bases. The CDR3 extends over 16 amino acids. The CDR3 region is CASSQDNRGSGNTIYF. The CDR3 coding sequence is TGTGCCAGCAGCCAAGATAATCGGGGCTCTGGAAACACCATATATTTT.

The J gene is TRBJ2-2, the V gene TRBV15; the D gene is possibly TRBD1 (7 bases). Germline V gives CDR1 LNHNV, CDR2 YYDKDF (reference sequence). CDR3 length: 15 residues. Trimming removed 2 bases at V and 4 bases at J, with 11 bases between. The CDR3 nucleotides are TGTGCCACCAGCAGAAGGGGGCGGGGCACCGGGGAGCTGTTTTTT. Its protein product is CATSRRGRGTGELFF.

The chain couples TRBV30 to TRBJ1-4; D is undetermined. CDR3 length: 11 amino acids. Germline V gene lookup returns CDR1 GTSNPN and CDR2 SVGIG (reference sequence). The ends were cut back, 8 bases at V and 3 bases at J, with 7 bases in the middle. Here the CDR3 reads CARRANEKLFF. In DNA form, the CDR3 reads TGTGCCCGCCGGGCTAATGAAAAACTGTTTTTT.

The CDR3 protein is CASSLDRGGAAEQFF. The CDR3 DNA reads as TGTGCCAGCAGCTTAGACCGCGGGGGGGCCGCCGAGCAGTTCTTC. V usage is TRBV7-8 and J usage is TRBJ2-1, with 9 nucleotides matching TRBD2. The CDR3 totals 15 residues. Germline V lookup: CDR1 SGHVS, CDR2 FQNEAQ. V gave up 1 base and J gave up 10 bases; unmatched junction bases: 8.

The rearrangement uses TRBV6-5 and TRBJ1-5; 8 bases agree with TRBD1. The germline V gene has CDR1 MNHEY and CDR2 SVGAGI. Losses at the gene ends were 8 bases for V and 0 bases for J; bases not matched to a gene: 6. This CDR3 has 15 residues. DNA of the CDR3: TGTGCCAGCGGGACAGGTGGATATAGCAATCAGCCCCAGCATTTT. Its translation: CASGTGGYSNQPQHF.

This clone has just one count. The chain links TRBV5-6 to TRBJ1-3; D remains ambiguous. In germline, CDR1 is SGHDT, CDR2 YYEEEE. CDR3 length: 13 residues. V dropped 0 bases and J dropped 3 bases, with 4 bases sitting between them. The DNA of the CDR3 is TGTGCCAGCAGCTTGGTGAGTGGAAACACCATATATTTT. Protein product: CASSLVSGNTIYF.

V and J are TRBV28 and TRBJ1-2; D is uncertain. CDR3 length equals 16 residues. From germline, CDR1 is MDHEN and CDR2 SYDVKM. Trimming stripped 7 bases from V and 4 bases from J, with 22 bases between. In DNA, the CDR3 is TGTGCCAGCACACCACAAGGGTACAGCGGCAGCTATGGCTACACCTTC. It codes for CASTPQGYSGSYGYTF.

This rearrangement joins TRBV2 to TRBJ2-1; 11 bases agree with TRBD1. After removal of 3 bases from V and 4 bases from J, the junction contained 11 bases not matched to a gene. CDR1 SNHLY and CDR2 FYNNEI come from the germline V gene. The CDR3 is 18 residues long. This chain's CDR3 is CASSDGTGGFRTYNEQFF. CDR3 DNA sequence: TGTGCCAGCAGTGATGGGACAGGGGGTTTTAGAACTTACAATGAGCAGTTCTTC.

The V call is TRBV4-1, the J call TRBJ1-1; TRBD1 matches at 9 bases. This CDR3 is 13 amino acids long. J was trimmed by 5 bases and V by 5 bases; bases with no gene match: 3. The germline V gene encodes CDR1 MGHRA and CDR2 YSYEKL. The CDR3 sequence is CASSGQGWTEAFF. CDR3 DNA sequence: TGCGCCAGCAGCGGACAGGGGTGGACTGAAGCTTTCTTT.

The V gene is TRBV5-4, the J gene TRBJ2-5, with 7 positions matching TRBD1. V lost 4 bases, J lost 1 base, and 7 bases stayed unmatched. CDR1 is SGHNT, CDR2 YYREEE, per germline (reference sequence). The CDR3 consists of 15 residues. The CDR3 reads CASSPSGTVQETQYF. The DNA for the CDR3 is TGTGCCAGCAGCCCCTCCGGGACAGTCCAAGAGACCCAGTACTTC.

The CDR3 DNA sequence: TGTGCCAGCAGCAAAAGGTTGTGCAAAGGGACAGGGAAGGGGGTAACGTACTTC. This codes for CASSKRLCKGTGKGVTYF. V and J are TRBV21-1 and TRBJ2-7; the table's D call, TRBD1, was not checked against the DNA. TRBV21-1 is annotated as a pseudogene. CDR3 length equals 18 residues.

V gene TRBV5-4 combines with J gene TRBJ2-7; TRBD1 aligns across 9 bases. Germline V lookup: CDR1 SGHNT, CDR2 YYREEE (reference sequence). The CDR3 covers 15 residues. V lost 4 bases, J lost 0 bases, and 5 bases stayed unmatched. The CDR3, as DNA: TGTGCCAGCAGCCCTGGGACAGGGTACTCCTACGAGCAGTACTTC. Protein product: CASSPGTGYSYEQYF.

There are a few counts of this clone. The rearrangement uses TRBV6-2 or TRBV6-3 and TRBJ2-3; D ambiguous. Per germline, CDR1 MNHEY and CDR2 SVGEGT. The CDR3 loop spans 15 amino acids. V was pared by 2 bases and J by 4 bases, with 13 bases between. The chain's CDR3 is CASSYVSLAPDTQYF. The CDR3 DNA reads as TGTGCCAGCAGTTACGTGTCGCTGGCCCCAGATACGCAGTATTTT.

The chain is built from TRBV2 and TRBJ1-1; D unclear. The germline gives CDR1 SNHLY, CDR2 FYNNEI. There are 12 residues in the CDR3. V shed 1 base and J shed 8 bases, with 8 bases lying between them. The CDR3 loop reads CASSEVAAEAFF. In DNA form, the CDR3 reads TGTGCCAGCAGTGAAGTGGCAGCGGAAGCTTTCTTT. Combining the CDR3 with reference TRBV2 and TRBJ1-1 gives the whole variable domain EPEVTQTPSHQVTQMGQEVILRCVPISNHLYFYWYRQILGQKVEFLVSFYNNEISEKSEIFDDQFSVERPDGSNFTLKIRSTKLEDSAMYFCASSEVAAEAFFGQGTRLTVV.

The chain uses TRBV2 and TRBJ1-6, with 7 bases matching TRBD1. The CDR3 runs 12 residues. Germline trimming cut 8 bases from V and 8 bases from J; bases unmatched to any gene: 3. The V gene's germline CDR1 is SNHLY and CDR2 FYNNEI. The CDR3 spells CASRQGDSPLHF. CDR3 nucleotides: TGTGCCAGCCGGCAGGGGGATTCACCCCTCCACTTT.

The rearrangement links TRBV11-2 to TRBJ2-4, with D uncertain. Trimming cost V 6 bases and J 3 bases, with 9 bases left between them. This CDR3 spans 13 amino acids. Germline loops: CDR1 SGHAT, CDR2 FQNNGV. As DNA, the CDR3 is TGTGCCAGCAGTCAGTCAGTCAAAAACATTCAGTACTTC. It specifies CASSQSVKNIQYF.

The gene calls are TRBV14 and TRBJ1-2; D gene ambiguous. The CDR3 length is 13 residues. CDR1 SGHDN and CDR2 FVKESK come from the germline V gene. V lost 0 bases and J lost 8, with 10 bases in between. The CDR3 bases are TGTGCCAGCAGCCAAGAGGAGGGCGGCGGCTACACCTTC. This translates into CASSQEEGGGYTF. The variable domain in full, completed from reference TRBV14 and TRBJ1-2, reads EAGVTQFPSHSVIEKGQTVTLRCDPISGHDNLYWYRRVMGKEIKFLLHFVKESKQDESGMPNNRFLAERTGGTYSTLKVQPAELEDSGVYFCASSQEEGGGYTFGSGTRLTVV.

This rearrangement joins TRBV29-1 to TRBJ2-1; 7 bases map to TRBD2. Germline CDR1 reads SQVTM; CDR2 reads ANQGSEA. This CDR3 has 13 residues. With V trimmed by 6 bases and J by 4 bases, 6 bases remained unmatched. In DNA form, the CDR3 reads TGCAGCGTCCGTCCGGGGGGATACAATGAGCAGTTCTTC. Protein: CSVRPGGYNEQFF.

This clone was seen a handful of times. The chain has TRBV18 and TRBJ1-3; 7 bases align to TRBD1. The ends lost 5 bases at V and 9 bases at J; junction bases unmatched: 4. The V gene's germline CDR1 is KGHSH and CDR2 LQKENI. This CDR3 is built from 12 residues. CDR3 sequence: CASSADRATIYF. CDR3 in DNA: TGTGCCAGCTCAGCTGACAGGGCCACCATATATTTT. The variable domain in full, with the rest retrieved from reference TRBV18 and TRBJ1-3, is NAGVMQNPRHLVRRRGQEARLRCSPMKGHSHVYWYRQLPEEGLKFMVYLQKENIIDESGMPKERFSAEFPKEGPSILRIQQVVRGDSAAYFCASSADRATIYFGEGSWLTVV.

The rearrangement links TRBV7-2 to TRBJ1-5; D is uncertain. V was cut by 3 bases and J by 2 bases, with 8 bases left in between. Germline V gene data show CDR1 as SGHTA and CDR2 as FQGNSA. This CDR3 has 14 amino acids. As DNA, the CDR3 is TGTGCCAGCAGCTTTGACACCCGCAATCAGCCCCAGCATTTT. Its protein is CASSFDTRNQPQHF.

This clone was seen a handful of times. In nucleotides, the CDR3 is TGTGCCAGCAGCTTAGGCCCGCCGGGACTAGTCGACGGGGAGCTGTTTTTT. Its translation is CASSLGPPGLVDGELFF. The chain joins TRBV7-2 to TRBJ2-2; 8 positions agree with TRBD2. The germline V gene has CDR1 SGHTA and CDR2 FQGNSA. The CDR3 is made up of 17 amino acids. The V segment lost 1 base and the J segment 7 bases; nucleotides outside the gene matches: 11.